The present entry profiles one T cell receptor (beta chain) with its context. Amplification of TCR beta CDR3 regions was performed using RNA transcripts as template. The HTBI primer set drove a first-round RT-PCR of the TCR CDR3. TCRdb reprocessed the multiplex PCR reads via MiXCR and lists one record per CDR3 protein. Of a few hundred thousand distinct CDR3 sequences in the sample, 46% were seen once. The CDR3 totals 13 residues. Germline CDR1 and CDR2: SQVTM and ANQGSEA. The V segment lost 8 bases and the J segment 6 bases; nucleotides outside the gene matches: 7. The data belong to a study of T cells in Graves' hyperthyroidism and ophthalmopathy.

Sequencing input: peripheral blood or thyroid tissue (not recorded which). The source is an adult woman with Graves' disease, either hyperthyroidism or ophthalmopathy (not recorded which). The rearrangement links TRBV29-1 to TRBJ1-2, with 12 bases that match TRBD1. The DNA for the CDR3 is TGCAGCTCGGGACAGGGGGCGAATAATGGCTACACCTTC. Protein sequence: CSSGQGANNGYTF.